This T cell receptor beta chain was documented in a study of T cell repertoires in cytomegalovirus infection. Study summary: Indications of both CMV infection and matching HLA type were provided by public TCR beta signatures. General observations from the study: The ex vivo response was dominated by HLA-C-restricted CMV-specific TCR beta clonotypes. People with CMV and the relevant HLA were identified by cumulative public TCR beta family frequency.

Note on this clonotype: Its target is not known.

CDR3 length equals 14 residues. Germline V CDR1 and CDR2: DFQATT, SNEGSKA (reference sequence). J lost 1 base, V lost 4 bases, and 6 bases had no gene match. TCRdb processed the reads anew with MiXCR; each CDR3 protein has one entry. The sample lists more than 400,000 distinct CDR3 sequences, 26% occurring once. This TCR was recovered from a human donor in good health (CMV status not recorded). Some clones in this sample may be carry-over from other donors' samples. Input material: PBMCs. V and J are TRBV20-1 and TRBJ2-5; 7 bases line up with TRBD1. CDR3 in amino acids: CSAILRTGQETQYF. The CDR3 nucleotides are TGCAGTGCTATTCTCAGGACAGGCCAAGAGACCCAGTACTTC.